Below are 7 T cell receptor beta chains sequenced from a single sample in a study of radiation and T cells in renal cell carcinoma. Time point specified: baseline pretreatment blood. Sample treatment: 15 Gy SBRT to primary tumor, nephrectomy 4 weeks later. Using immunoSEQ multiplex PCR, the repertoire was profiled, and TCRdb retains in-frame clones only, with some absent. The data contain some 110,000 clones, roughly 80% of them singletons. This specimen consisted of blood, obtained from a patient whose treatment included radiotherapy and nephrectomy. These receptors were obtained from an older woman with renal cell carcinoma.

The rearrangement joins TRBV29-1 to TRBJ2-3, with D perhaps matching TRBD2 (6 bases). Trimming shortened V by 4 bases and J by 4 bases, and 15 bases separated the two germline ends. The CDR3 runs 14 residues. Germline loops: CDR1 SQVTM, CDR2 ANQGSEA. CDR3 region: CSVVATRASDTQYF. Written as DNA, the CDR3 is TGCAGCGTTGTCGCGACTAGAGCATCAGATACGCAGTATTTT.

The chain joins TRBV6-5 to TRBJ1-1; D gene ambiguous. The CDR3 covers 15 residues. Germline lookup yields CDR1 MNHEY and CDR2 SVGAGI. Trimming left V 0 bases short and J 4 bases short, with 12 bases between. CDR3: CASSYSTRGSTEAFF. In DNA, the CDR3 is TGTGCCAGCAGTTACTCGACTCGAGGATCCACTGAAGCTTTCTTT.

The chain combines TRBV9 with TRBJ2-4; 9 nucleotides line up with TRBD2. Germline-derived CDR1 and CDR2 are SGDLS and YYNGEE. The length of the CDR3 is 17 residues. The V gene end was trimmed by 0 bases and the J gene end by 8 bases; junction bases not matched to a gene: 12. This CDR3 reads CASSVDPSGGRGDIQYF. Here the CDR3 DNA reads TGTGCCAGCAGCGTAGATCCCAGCGGGGGGAGAGGGGACATTCAGTACTTC.

This clone was observed a single time. This chain joins TRBV19 and TRBJ1-4; 7 nucleotides align to TRBD1. Germline trimming cut 5 bases from V and 7 bases from J; bases unmatched to any gene: 7. CDR1 and CDR2 (germline): LNHDA, SQIVND (reference sequence). This CDR3 is built from 14 residues. CDR3 sequence (DNA): TGTGCCAGTAGTCTACAGGGGATTTTTGAAAAACTGTTTTTT. It translates to CASSLQGIFEKLFF.

Only one count was recorded for this clone. The V gene is TRBV9, the J gene TRBJ1-1, with TRBD1 as a possible D gene (6 bases). Germline lookup yields CDR1 SGDLS and CDR2 YYNGEE. There are 14 residues in the CDR3. Trimming removed 4 bases at V and 1 base at J, with 11 bases between. Here the CDR3 reads CASSPRGRNTEAFF. CDR3 DNA sequence: TGTGCCAGCAGCCCCCGGGGGCGGAACACTGAAGCTTTCTTT. The whole variable domain, remainder taken from reference TRBV9 and TRBJ1-1, is DSGVTQTPKHLITATGQRVTLRCSPRSGDLSVYWYQQSLDQGLQFLIQYYNGEERAKGNILERFSAQQFPDLHSELNLSSLELGDSALYFCASSPRGRNTEAFFGQGTRLTVV.

The chain joins TRBV7-3 to TRBJ1-5, with no clear D. CDR1 and CDR2 from the germline V gene are SGHTA and FQGTGA. The V and J ends lost 2 bases and 6 bases respectively, with 8 bases between them. The CDR3 covers 13 residues. This CDR3 reads CASSLEPGQPQHF. The CDR3 nucleotides read TGTGCCAGCAGCTTAGAGCCTGGTCAGCCCCAGCATTTT.

V is TRBV30 and J is TRBJ2-2; 7 bases fit TRBD1. Trimming cost V 5 bases and J 0 bases; bases outside gene matches: 12. Germline assignment: CDR1 GTSNPN and CDR2 SVGIG (reference sequence). The CDR3 runs to 17 residues. The CDR3 protein is CAWGLPQGLANTGELFF. CDR3 bases: TGTGCCTGGGGCCTTCCACAGGGGCTCGCGAACACCGGGGAGCTGTTTTTT.